This TCR beta chain was profiled in a study of cytomegalovirus exposure and HLA in healthy donors. About the study: Genotyping of roughly 400 donors showed that 65% to 90% belonged to the Caucasian-associated ancestry cluster.

13 Jbeta primers and 60 Vbeta primers were used for the PCR. TCRdb's copy holds only in-frame clones and misses some; the assay was immunoSEQ multiplex PCR. The sample shows some 160,000 clones, around 80% of them seen only once. The study, taken as a whole, reports: A later analysis showed HLA-associated TCR beta chains outstripping equally common others in clonal expansion. It was fewer than 200 TCR beta chains that were listed as cytomegalovirus-associated.

Regarding this clone: Antigen specificity is unknown.

The receptor was derived from a woman aged 40 to 50 in good health and CMV-seropositive. The sequenced material came from PBMCs.

The CDR3 sequence is CASCRDRGYTGELFF. For the CDR3, the DNA is TGTGCCAGCTGCCGGGACAGGGGGTACACCGGGGAGCTGTTTTTT. V and J are TRBV2 and TRBJ2-2, with 11 positions matching TRBD1. V lost 8 bases and J lost 3; bases outside the gene matches: 5. The CDR3 is 15 residues long. Germline loops: CDR1 SNHLY, CDR2 FYNNEI.